A single sample is the source of the 31 T cell receptor beta chains below, sequenced in a study of T cells in Graves' hyperthyroidism and ophthalmopathy. TCR beta CDR3 sequences were amplified from RNA transcripts. The TCR CDR3 first-round RT-PCR relied on the HTBI primer set. MiXCR, applied by TCRdb to the multiplex PCR reads, yields one record per CDR3 protein. The sample holds around 520,000 distinct CDR3 sequences, 14% seen once. The specimen sequenced was blood. The receptors were gathered from a woman in her 40s with Graves' hyperthyroidism.

This clonotype appeared a few times. This rearrangement joins TRBV6-1 to TRBJ2-7; TRBD2 might be the D (6 bases). Trimming removed 5 bases from V and 9 bases from J, with 20 bases in between. The germline CDR1 and CDR2 sequences are MNHNS and SASEGT. This CDR3 region has 14 residues. CDR3 protein: CASSPSGLSFGQYF. CDR3 nucleotide sequence: TGTGCCAGCAGTCCCTCCGGACTAAGTTTTGGGCAGTACTTC.

This chain joins TRBV24-1 and TRBJ2-5; unclear D gene. This CDR3 is built from 11 residues. Trimming took 10 bases from V and 4 from J, leaving 9 bases between them. Germline lookup yields CDR1 KGHDR and CDR2 SFDVKD. CDR3 coding DNA: TGTGCCACGCAAAGAGGAGAGACCCAGTACTTC. Its translation is CATQRGETQYF.

This clonotype occurred many times. This chain joins TRBV7-2 and TRBJ1-3; 8 positions agree with TRBD1. Germline trimming cut 5 bases from V and 2 bases from J; bases unmatched to any gene: 5. Germline CDR1 reads SGHTA; CDR2 reads FQGNSA. The length of the CDR3 is 15 residues. CDR3 in DNA: TGTGCCAGCAGCCACGACAGGGGCGCTGGAAACACCATATATTTT. As protein: CASSHDRGAGNTIYF.

The chain employs TRBV7-8 and TRBJ2-2; a weak D match, TRBD2 (5 bases). CDR1 is SGHVS, CDR2 FQNEAQ, per germline. V gave up 8 bases and J gave up 6 bases, with 10 bases separating them. The CDR3 contains 12 residues. The CDR3 DNA sequence: TGTGCCAGCCGGGGTGGTGCCGGGGAGCTGTTTTTT. Its translation is CASRGGAGELFF.

This clonotype was recorded at least ten times. The gene calls are TRBV27 and TRBJ2-3; the match to TRBD1 covers 11 bases. CDR3 length: 16 residues. CDR1 is MNHEY, CDR2 SMNVEV, per germline (reference sequence). V lost 2 bases to trimming and J lost 6 bases; unmatched junction nucleotides: 7. This chain's CDR3 is CASSLRPGTGGDTQYF. Here the CDR3 DNA reads TGTGCCAGCAGTTTAAGGCCCGGGACAGGGGGGGATACGCAGTATTTT.

This clonotype was detected ten times or more. V gene TRBV28 combines with J gene TRBJ2-7, with 7 bases matching TRBD2. Germline V lookup: CDR1 MDHEN, CDR2 SYDVKM. The CDR3 contains 15 residues. Unmatched junction bases numbered 9, after V lost 4 bases and J lost 3 bases. CDR3 bases: TGTGCCAGCAGTTCGGGGGGAGACACCAACTACGAGCAGTACTTC. It yields the protein CASSSGGDTNYEQYF.

This clonotype was seen ten or more times. The rearrangement joins TRBV7-8 to TRBJ1-1; D is perhaps TRBD1 (5 bases). Between the trimmed V and J ends, which lost 1 base and 3 bases, there was a span of 12 bases. This CDR3 contains 15 residues. Looked up from germline, CDR1 is SGHVS and CDR2 is FQNEAQ. The CDR3 DNA sequence: TGTGCCAGCAGCTTAGTCCGGACACCTGACACTGAAGCTTTCTTT. This gives the protein CASSLVRTPDTEAFF.

Many counts were recorded for this clonotype. Here the CDR3 DNA reads TGTGCCACCAGTTCGGACAGCAATCAGCCCCAGCATTTT. It is translated as CATSSDSNQPQHF. The genes are TRBV24-1 and TRBJ1-5, with D hard to call. The V end lost 6 bases, the J end lost 1 base, and 6 bases lay between the germline ends. This CDR3 has 13 residues. Germline loops: CDR1 KGHDR, CDR2 SFDVKD.

This clonotype was seen a few times. V usage is TRBV12-3 or TRBV12-4 and J usage is TRBJ2-2; D unresolved. Trimming stripped 3 bases from V and 1 base from J, with 15 bases between. The CDR3 covers 17 residues. CDR3 protein: CASSLRVQVRNTGELFF. The CDR3 DNA is TGTGCCAGCAGTTTGAGAGTCCAGGTTAGGAACACCGGGGAGCTGTTTTTT.

Ten or more counts support this clonotype. The chain joins TRBV5-1 to TRBJ2-5; no clear D. The CDR3 is made up of 14 amino acids. V was shortened by 0 bases and J by 2 bases, with 8 bases between the two germline ends. Germline CDR1 reads SGHRS; CDR2 reads YFSETQ. CDR3 nucleotides: TGCGCCAGCAGCTTGGTAGGTCAGCAAGAGACCCAGTACTTC. It specifies CASSLVGQQETQYF. The whole variable domain, filled in from reference TRBV5-1 and TRBJ2-5, reads KAGVTQTPRYLIKTRGQQVTLSCSPISGHRSVSWYQQTPGQGLQFLFEYFSETQRNKGNFPGRFSGRQFSNSRSEMNVSTLELGDSALYLCASSLVGQQETQYFGPGTRLLVL.

The table lists this clonotype with many counts. The V gene is TRBV12-3 or TRBV12-4, the J gene TRBJ2-7; 7 bases map to TRBD2. The CDR3 sequence is 17 residues long. Losses at the gene ends were 1 base for V and 3 bases for J; bases not matched to a gene: 12. CDR3 sequence (DNA): TGTGCCAGCAGTTTAGTGGTATTGGGTCTAGCGGACTACGAGCAGTACTTC. Translating it yields CASSLVVLGLADYEQYF.

The chain's CDR3 is CASSTGTEGLHF. CDR3 nucleotide sequence: TGTGCCAGCAGTACCGGGACAGAGGGCCTCCACTTT. V gene TRBV12-3 or TRBV12-4 combines with J gene TRBJ1-6, with TRBD1 matching over 7 bases. The CDR3 spans 12 residues. Trimming cost V 5 bases and J 15 bases; bases outside gene matches: 7.

The gene calls are TRBV13 and TRBJ2-7, with 9 bases aligning to TRBD1. V was clipped by 0 bases and J by 4 bases; unmatched bases: 19. The CDR3 length is 20 residues. Germline lookup yields CDR1 PRHDT and CDR2 FYEKMQ (reference sequence). This CDR3 reads CASSLGWAYASGTGMYEQYF. The CDR3 DNA sequence: TGTGCCAGCAGCTTAGGATGGGCCTATGCGTCCGGGACAGGGATGTACGAGCAGTACTTC.

This clonotype turned up a few times. This chain uses TRBV14 with TRBJ2-5; maybe TRBD1 (5 bases). V was pared by 2 bases and J by 3 bases, with 16 bases between. Germline V gene sequence: CDR1 SGHDN, CDR2 FVKESK. This CDR3 contains 16 residues. In DNA, the CDR3 is TGTGCCAGCAGCCAAACCCTGAACAGGAGTGAAGAGACCCAGTACTTC. As protein: CASSQTLNRSEETQYF.

At least ten counts were recorded for this clonotype. The chain joins TRBV28 to TRBJ2-7; 8 bases align to TRBD1. J lost 3 bases, V lost 3 bases, and 7 bases had no gene match. CDR1 is MDHEN, CDR2 SYDVKM, per germline. The CDR3 runs 15 residues. As DNA, the CDR3 is TGTGCCAGCAGTTTTAGACAGGGGAGCGTCTACGAGCAGTACTTC. Its translation: CASSFRQGSVYEQYF.

The table lists this clonotype with a few counts. V gene TRBV18 combines with J gene TRBJ2-7; 8 nucleotides match TRBD1. V trimming: 5 bases; J trimming: 6 bases; junction bases outside the gene matches: 6. CDR1 and CDR2 (germline): KGHSH, LQKENI. The length of the CDR3 is 13 residues. The CDR3 protein is CASSSTTGGEQYF. The CDR3 DNA reads as TGTGCCAGCTCATCCACCACAGGGGGCGAGCAGTACTTC.

This clonotype was detected many times. The chain links TRBV5-1 to TRBJ2-7; D uncertain. Trimming took off 0 bases at V and 3 bases at J, with 13 bases between the two ends. The germline gives CDR1 SGHRS, CDR2 YFSETQ. CDR3 length equals 15 residues. The CDR3 region has the DNA TGCGCCAGCAGCTTGGCCCCGGGTGCTAACTACGAGCAGTACTTC. Amino acids: CASSLAPGANYEQYF.

This clonotype appeared many times. This chain connects TRBV27 to TRBJ2-1; perhaps D is TRBD1 or TRBD2 (6 bases each). The V end was cut by 3 bases, the J end by 2 bases, with 11 bases between. Germline-derived CDR1 and CDR2 are MNHEY and SMNVEV (reference sequence). There are 15 residues in the CDR3. The CDR3 nucleotides are TGTGCCAGCAGTTTTTCGGGGGCAACCTACAATGAGCAGTTCTTC. The encoded protein is CASSFSGATYNEQFF.

The chain recombines TRBV18 with TRBJ2-5; the D gene could be TRBD1 or TRBD2 (5 bases each). TRBJ2-1 matches the DNA end more closely, so the J call is doubtful. This CDR3 comprises 13 residues. The V gene's germline CDR1 is KGHSH and CDR2 LQKENI. CDR3 protein: CASSPGVAETQFF. The CDR3 coding sequence is TGTGCCAGCTCACCGGGGGTGGCGGAGACCCAGTTCTTC.

This clonotype showed up many times. The V and J genes are TRBV10-3 and TRBJ2-3; D remains ambiguous. The V end was cut by 7 bases, the J end by 4 bases, with 15 bases between. CDR1 is ENHRY and CDR2 is SYGVKD in the germline V gene. The CDR3 sequence is 14 residues long. DNA of the CDR3: TGTGCCATCAAAGAGAAGGTGACGGCAGATACGCAGTATTTT. It yields the protein CAIKEKVTADTQYF.

The chain has TRBV12-3 or TRBV12-4 and TRBJ1-3, with unresolved D. Between the trimmed V and J ends, which lost 3 bases and 0 bases, there was a span of 9 bases. The CDR3 runs to 15 residues. CDR3 region: CASSFFRSSGNTIYF. The CDR3, as DNA: TGTGCCAGCAGTTTTTTTAGAAGCTCTGGAAACACCATATATTTT.

This clonotype was observed a few times. The CDR3 is CASQLSQGPEQYF. The CDR3 DNA reads as TGCGCCAGCCAACTTTCACAGGGGCCCGAGCAGTACTTC. The J gene is TRBJ2-7, the V gene TRBV10-2; 7 bases match TRBD1. The V gene end was trimmed by 8 bases and the J gene end by 6 bases; junction bases not matched to a gene: 10. CDR1 is WSHSY, CDR2 SAAADI, per germline. CDR3 length: 13 amino acids.

This chain links TRBV5-1 with TRBJ1-4, with 7 nucleotides matching TRBD1. Germline CDR1 is SGHRS and CDR2 is YFSETQ. J lost 4 bases, V lost 9 bases, and 9 bases had no gene match. The CDR3 loop spans 14 amino acids. CDR3 sequence: CATSQGSGNEKLFF. The CDR3 nucleotides read TGCGCCACCTCACAGGGGTCCGGTAATGAAAAACTGTTTTTT.

This clonotype was recorded a few times. The chain carries TRBV4-1 and TRBJ1-5; no reliable D call. Trimming cost V 4 bases and J 2 bases, with 15 bases left between them. The CDR3 contains 16 residues. Germline V CDR1 and CDR2: MGHRA, YSYEKL. The CDR3 sequence is CASSPNPFLGNQPQHF. In nucleotides, the CDR3 is TGCGCCAGCAGCCCAAACCCCTTCCTAGGCAATCAGCCCCAGCATTTT.

Only a few counts were recorded for this clonotype. The rearrangement uses TRBV6-1 and TRBJ1-3; D gene ambiguous. Germline V gives CDR1 MNHNS, CDR2 SASEGT. CDR3 size: 13 residues. Trimming removed 6 bases at V and 4 bases at J, with 10 bases between. This CDR3 is CASRSEGGNTIYF. Written as DNA, the CDR3 is TGTGCCAGCAGGAGTGAGGGAGGAAACACCATATATTTT.

The chain recombines TRBV20-1 with TRBJ1-2, with a tentative D call TRBD1 (6 bases). The CDR3 is 13 amino acids. Between the trimmed V and J ends, which lost 5 bases and 4 bases, there was a span of 14 bases. CDR1 and CDR2 (germline): DFQATT, SNEGSKA (reference sequence). CDR3 residues: CSAFNRESYGYTF. CDR3 nucleotide sequence: TGCAGTGCTTTTAACAGGGAGAGCTATGGCTACACCTTC.

There are a few counts of this clonotype. The chain uses TRBV7-9 and TRBJ1-1; 9 positions agree with TRBD1. Trimming cost V 7 bases and J 6 bases; bases outside gene matches: 9. The CDR3 has 14 residues. Germline-derived CDR1 and CDR2 are SEHNR and FQNEAQ (reference sequence). CDR3 region: CASTKQGADSEAFF. The CDR3 DNA reads as TGTGCCAGCACCAAACAGGGGGCGGACTCTGAAGCTTTCTTT.

This clonotype has just a few counts. The V and J genes are TRBV28 and TRBJ1-5; D is ambiguous. The CDR3 covers 19 residues. Germline CDR1 MDHEN, CDR2 SYDVKM. The ends were cut back, 5 bases at V and 0 bases at J, with 23 bases in the middle. This CDR3 reads CASSDLPRMSGYSNQPQHF. The CDR3 coding sequence is TGTGCCAGCAGTGACCTCCCCCGGATGTCCGGATATAGCAATCAGCCCCAGCATTTT.

Points on this clonotype: A much more abundant neighbour one base away suggests this may be a read error. The chain employs TRBV30 and TRBJ2-1, with TRBD1 identical over 10 bases. Germline values: CDR1 GTSNPN, CDR2 SVGIG (reference sequence). V shed 8 bases, J shed 3 bases, and the junction held 10 bases outside the gene matches. The CDR3 spans 15 residues. The CDR3 DNA reads TGTGCCCGGAAACTTAGGGACAGGGGCTACAATGAGCAGTTCTTC. This sequence encodes CARKLRDRGYNEQFF.

This clonotype was seen ten or more times. J is TRBJ2-5 and V is TRBV7-9, with D maybe TRBD2 (6 bases). This CDR3 comprises 14 residues. Deletions cut 3 bases from V and 2 bases from J, with 10 bases between. Germline V CDR1 and CDR2: SEHNR, FQNEAQ (reference sequence). CDR3 amino acids: CASSLEGRQETQYF. CDR3 in DNA: TGTGCCAGCAGCTTGGAGGGTCGGCAAGAGACCCAGTACTTC.

This clonotype occurred a few times. The gene calls are TRBV28 and TRBJ2-7, with 9 bases fitting TRBD1. The CDR3 extends over 15 amino acids. Germline CDR1 and CDR2: MDHEN and SYDVKM. V was clipped by 7 bases and J by 3 bases; unmatched bases: 10. Written as DNA, the CDR3 is TGTGCCAGCAATCTAGGAAGGGACAGGGACTACGAGCAGTACTTC. It translates to CASNLGRDRDYEQYF.